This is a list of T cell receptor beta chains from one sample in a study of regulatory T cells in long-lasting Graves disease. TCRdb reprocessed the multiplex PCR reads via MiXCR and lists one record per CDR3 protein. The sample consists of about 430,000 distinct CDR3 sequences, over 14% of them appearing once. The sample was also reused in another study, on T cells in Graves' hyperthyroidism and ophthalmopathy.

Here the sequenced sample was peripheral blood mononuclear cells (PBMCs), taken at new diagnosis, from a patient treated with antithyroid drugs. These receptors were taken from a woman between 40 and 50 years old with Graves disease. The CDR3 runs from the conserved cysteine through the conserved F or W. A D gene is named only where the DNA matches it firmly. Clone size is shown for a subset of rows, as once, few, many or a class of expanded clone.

CASSDYGQGSGGELFF	TGTGCCAGCAGTGATTATGGACAGGGCAGTGGCGGGGAGCTGTTTTTT	TRBV27	TRBJ2-2	many	TRBD1
CSARDPLAGVDEQYF	TGCAGTGCTAGGGATCCACTAGCGGGAGTCGACGAGCAGTACTTC	TRBV20-1	TRBJ2-7	many	TRBD2
CSARDYRKNEKLFF	TGCAGTGCTAGAGATTACCGAAAAAATGAAAAACTGTTTTTT	TRBV20-1	TRBJ1-4	many	.
CASLMTDGPGNQPQHF	TGTGCCAGCCTGATGACGGACGGACCAGGTAATCAGCCCCAGCATTTT	TRBV19	TRBJ1-5	many	.
CASSFVFDEQYF	TGTGCCAGCAGTTTCGTCTTCGACGAGCAGTACTTC	TRBV28	TRBJ2-7	many	.
CASSPTSGKELGQFF	TGTGCCAGTAGTCCGACTAGCGGGAAAGAATTGGGGCAGTTCTTC	TRBV19	TRBJ2-1	few	TRBD2
CASSGTGGLYGYTF	TGTGCCAGCAGTGGGACAGGGGGCCTCTATGGCTACACCTTC	TRBV2	TRBJ1-2	many	TRBD1
CSARGTTSYGYTF	TGCAGTGCTAGAGGGACCACGAGTTATGGCTACACCTTC	TRBV20-1	TRBJ1-2	.	.
CASSQDSPRTSGWPYEQYF	TGTGCCAGCAGCCAAGATTCTCCCCGGACTAGCGGGTGGCCCTACGAGCAGTACTTC	TRBV4-2	TRBJ2-7	few	TRBD2
CASGVRLGQGDENIQYF	TGTGCCAGCGGAGTCAGACTCGGACAGGGGGACGAGAACATTCAGTACTTC	TRBV28	TRBJ2-4	.	TRBD1
CASSSPGQGSDTQYF	TGTGCCAGCAGTTCGCCGGGACAGGGTTCAGATACGCAGTATTTT	TRBV6-2/TRBV6-3	TRBJ2-3	.	TRBD1
CASSFPTPGQGQETQYF	TGCGCCAGCAGCTTCCCGACCCCGGGACAGGGACAAGAGACCCAGTACTTC	TRBV5-1	TRBJ2-5	.	TRBD1
CASSLFAGLSSYNEQFF	TGTGCCAGCAGTTTATTTGCGGGGTTGAGCTCCTACAATGAGCAGTTCTTC	TRBV12-3/TRBV12-4	TRBJ2-1	many	.
CASSHGLAGSSSYNEQSF	TGTGCCAGCAGTCACGGACTAGCGGGAAGTAGCTCCTACAATGAGCAGTCCTTC	TRBV6-4	TRBJ2-1	few	TRBD2
CASSLSGTTTQFF	TGTGCCAGCAGTTTATCCGGGACAACAACACAGTTCTTC	TRBV28	TRBJ2-1	.	.
CASVRDSGELFF	TGTGCTAGTGTCCGGGACTCCGGGGAGCTGTTTTTT	TRBV12-5	TRBJ2-2	few	.
CASSLGPWTRNNEQFF	TGTGCCAGCAGCTTAGGCCCATGGACTAGAAACAATGAGCAGTTCTTC	TRBV11-2	TRBJ2-1	many	TRBD2
CASSFRAGNGELFF	TGTGCCAGCAGTTTTAGGGCAGGGAACGGGGAGCTGTTTTTT	TRBV12-3/TRBV12-4	TRBJ2-2	few	.
CASTSGRAELVEFF	TGTGCCAGCACATCGGGGAGGGCCGAGCTCGTGGAGTTCTTC	TRBV28	TRBJ2-1	few	TRBD2
CASSSVTGAGGGPLHF	TGTGCCAGCAGTTCTGTCACAGGGGCAGGAGGTGGTCCCCTCCACTTT	TRBV27	TRBJ1-6	many	TRBD1
CSARGVREGPYEQYF	TGCAGTGCTAGAGGGGTGCGGGAGGGCCCATACGAGCAGTACTTC	TRBV20-1	TRBJ2-7	many	TRBD2
CSARGQGPPYNEQFF	TGCAGTGCTAGAGGGCAGGGGCCCCCCTACAATGAGCAGTTCTTC	TRBV20-1	TRBJ2-1	.	.
CASSYSFGTRYNEQFF	TGTGCCAGCAGTTACTCGTTCGGAACTAGGTACAATGAGCAGTTCTTC	TRBV6-5	TRBJ2-1	.	.
CASSRSRGEQFF	TGTGCCAGCAGCAGGAGCCGGGGTGAGCAGTTCTTC	TRBV7-2	TRBJ2-1	few	.
CASSFYFGQGLRKQPQHF	TGTGCCAGCAGTTTTTATTTCGGACAGGGGTTGAGGAAACAGCCCCAGCATTTT	TRBV12-3/TRBV12-4	TRBJ1-5	few	TRBD1
CATSDLVVNNEQFF	TGTGCCACCAGTGATCTCGTAGTAAACAATGAGCAGTTCTTC	TRBV24-1	TRBJ2-1	many	.
CAISEPRAGAGTDTQYF	TGTGCCATCAGTGAACCCCGAGCGGGAGCGGGCACAGATACGCAGTATTTT	TRBV10-3	TRBJ2-3	.	TRBD2
CASSGGQGLEETQYF	TGTGCTAGCAGCGGGGGACAGGGACTAGAAGAGACCCAGTACTTC	TRBV7-7	TRBJ2-5	.	.
CASRWGRGTYEQYF	TGTGCCAGCAGGTGGGGCAGGGGGACCTACGAGCAGTACTTC	TRBV11-2	TRBJ2-7	.	TRBD1
CASSVDLGAGSDNEQFF	TGTGCCAGCAGCGTAGATTTGGGGGCGGGCTCTGACAATGAGCAGTTCTTC	TRBV9	TRBJ2-1	many	.
CASSNLAGVYNEQFF	TGTGCCAGCAGTAACCTAGCGGGAGTTTACAATGAGCAGTTCTTC	TRBV6-1	TRBJ2-1	many	TRBD2
CAIWEGGGEKLFF	TGTGCCATTTGGGAAGGAGGGGGAGAAAAACTGTTTTTT	TRBV10-3	TRBJ1-4	many	.
CASSIDGWQGNYEQYF	TGTGCCAGTAGTATTGATGGATGGCAGGGTAATTACGAGCAGTACTTC	TRBV19	TRBJ2-7	many	.
CASSSTGLAGSDTQYF	TGTGCCAGCAGCTCCACCGGACTAGCGGGCTCAGATACGCAGTATTTT	TRBV11-3	TRBJ2-3	.	TRBD2
CASSSTLSSSYEQYF	TGTGCCAGCAGTTCTACCCTGTCTAGCTCCTACGAGCAGTACTTC	TRBV9	TRBJ2-7	many	.
CASSSIGTMGYQPQHF	TGTGCCAGCAGTTCTATTGGGACAATGGGGTATCAGCCCCAGCATTTT	TRBV28	TRBJ1-5	many	.
CASRDRDGDTQYF	TGTGCCAGCCGGGACAGGGATGGGGATACGCAGTATTTT	TRBV6-2/TRBV6-3	TRBJ2-3	.	TRBD1
CASLLHVGAGYTF	TGTGCCAGCCTACTCCATGTGGGGGCTGGCTACACCTTC	TRBV2	TRBJ1-2	many	.
CSAPPGGVTDTQYF	TGCAGTGCTCCTCCCGGAGGGGTCACAGATACGCAGTATTTT	TRBV20-1	TRBJ2-3	many	.
CSVELSDTGGTGTQYF	TGCAGCGTTGAACTCTCTGACACCGGGGGCACAGGTACGCAGTATTTT	TRBV29-1	TRBJ2-3	.	.
CSAAGGGYEQYF	TGCAGTGCTGCAGGGGGAGGGTACGAGCAGTACTTC	TRBV20-1	TRBJ2-7	many	.
CASSLAGVVTEAFF	TGCGCCAGCAGCTTGGCGGGGGTGGTCACTGAAGCTTTCTTT	TRBV5-1	TRBJ1-1	many	.